The subject of this entry is one T cell receptor beta chain. The data are from a study of blood T cell repertoires in COVID-19. This CDR3 spans 14 amino acids. Trimming took off 5 bases at V and 8 bases at J, with 18 bases between the two ends. Germline V CDR1 and CDR2: SGHTA, FQGNSA. Measured with immunoSEQ multiplex PCR; TCRdb has only the in-frame clones, and not every one. The data hold about 250,000 clones, with 70% to 90% observed a single time. Specimen: PBMCs or T cells enriched from blood (not recorded which). This receptor was obtained from a woman aged 50 to 60 with acute COVID-19. This chain connects TRBV7-2 to TRBJ1-2, with D possibly matching TRBD1 (6 bases). CDR3 residues: CASSPRQVIKGYTF. The CDR3 bases are TGTGCCAGCAGCCCCAGACAGGTTATTAAAGGCTACACCTTC.